The clone carrying this T cell receptor (beta chain) was seen a single time. The CDR3 spans 14 residues. Per the germline V gene, CDR1 is MGHDK and CDR2 is SYGVNS. Trimming took 4 bases from V and 4 from J; bases not matched to a gene: 6. The record originates from a study of blood T cell repertoires in COVID-19. Background on the study: Samples representing acute and convalescent COVID-19 were sourced from the United States, Italy and Spain. PBMCs, B-cell-depleted T cells, or T cells were the source of the cDNA or gDNA that made up the material.

As originally analysed: Amplification of reference gene primers provided the estimated nucleated cell counts. The repertoire was sequenced with immunoSEQ multiplex PCR; TCRdb's copy has only in-frame clones and lacks some. That table supplies the V and J calls and clone size; D and trimming were determined from the DNA. The sample contains about 98,000 clones, about four fifths of which appear only once. The sequencing input was peripheral blood. The TCR sequence derives from a man aged 65-85 years with acute or convalescent COVID-19. The chain couples TRBV25-1 to TRBJ2-5; 7 nucleotides line up with TRBD1. CDR3 sequence: CASSVDRELETQYF. In DNA, the CDR3 is TGTGCCAGCAGTGTTGACAGGGAGCTAGAGACCCAGTACTTC. Full variable domain (remainder filled in from reference TRBV25-1 and TRBJ2-5): EADIYQTPRYLVIGTGKKITLECSQTMGHDKMYWYQQDPGMELHLIHYSYGVNSTEKGDLSSESTVSRIRTEHFPLTLESARPSHTSQYLCASSVDRELETQYFGPGTRLLVL.